The entry that follows covers one TCR beta chain sequence. Compared with germline, one end of the junction differs, possibly owing to a read error. This entry belongs to a study of blood T cells in healthy people across ages. This CDR3 has 15 residues. The V gene's germline CDR1 is SGHDN and CDR2 FVKESK. With a J-beta primer mix and a sample-barcoded 5' primer, a second PCR ran about 6 to 11 cycles. TCRdb reanalysed the 5' RACE reads using MiXCR and keeps one entry per CDR3 protein. The profile shows over 500,000 distinct CDR3 sequences, 27% of them singletons. These same records also appear under a second study, on T cells of mothers and their children. That paper adds: Each child gave about 3 million TCR beta CDR3 reads (each mother, over 8.5 million).

What was sequenced was blood. The chain combines TRBV14 with TRBJ2-5; unclear D gene. This clonotype was obtained from a boy younger than 10 in good health. The CDR3 here is CASCQEWGLRETQYF. Written as DNA, the CDR3 is TGTGCCAGCTGCCAAGAATGGGGATTAAGAGAGACCCAGTACTTC. Looking up the rest from reference TRBV14 and TRBJ2-5 gives the full variable domain: EAGVTQFPSHSVIEKGQTVTLRCDPISGHDNLYWYRRVMGKEIKFLLHFVKESKQDESGMPNNRFLAERTGGTYSTLKVQPAELEDSGVYFCASCQEWGLRETQYFGPGTRLLVL.